In its sample, the clone carrying this TCR beta chain was seen a few times. Beta-chain TCR CDR3 regions were amplified from RNA transcripts. HTBI primers served in a first-round RT-PCR, which a second-round multiplex PCR followed. TCRdb reanalysed the multiplex PCR reads using MiXCR and keeps one entry per CDR3 protein. The repertoire consists of around 670,000 distinct CDR3 sequences, with roughly 41% occurring once and the leading ten covering about 40%. The sample belongs to a study of Graves' ophthalmopathy and Graves' hyperthyroidism. V gave up 6 bases and J gave up 7 bases, with 33 bases separating them. Germline CDR1 SEHNR, CDR2 FQNEAQ (reference sequence). The CDR3 contains 19 residues.

Sequencing was carried out using peripheral blood. The rearrangement uses TRBV7-9 and TRBJ1-1; the D is unclear. The sequence was obtained from an adult man with Graves' ophthalmopathy. The CDR3 DNA sequence: TGTGCCAGCAGTTACTCCCGGCCAAGCTCGGTATTGACAAAGCTTGAAGCTTTCTTT. Encoded protein: CASSYSRPSSVLTKLEAFF.